The sequence of this T cell receptor (beta chain) was determined in a study of blood T cell repertoires in COVID-19. Overall study: COVID-19 samples collected from the United States, Italy and Spain covered acute and convalescent phases. T cells, B-cell-depleted T cells, or PBMCs provided the cDNA or gDNA that served as material.

Original data processing: Amplification of reference gene primers provided the estimated nucleated cell counts. Produced via immunoSEQ multiplex PCR; TCRdb's table is partial and in-frame only. Clone size and the V and J calls come from that table; the DNA yielded D and trimming. In the table there are 300,000 to 350,000 clones, more than 70% of which are singletons. During active infection, Seattle patients enrolled and were then monitored through disease. CDR3 length: 16 residues. CDR1 SGHDT and CDR2 YYEEEE come from the germline V gene. The V gene lost 4 bases and the J gene lost 5 bases, with 22 bases spanning the gap.

The source of this sequence is a woman younger than 45 with COVID-19, enrolled during active disease. The gene calls are TRBV5-6 and TRBJ2-7; possibly TRBD2 for D (6 bases). Sequencing was carried out using peripheral blood. DNA of the CDR3: TGTGCCAGCAGCAACCCCGAAGGGCCTTGGGGGGACGAGCAGTACGTC. This codes for CASSNPEGPWGDEQYV.